This T cell receptor beta chain was recovered during a study of cytomegalovirus exposure and HLA in healthy donors. This clone has a handful of counts. The CDR3 loop spans 12 amino acids. Trimming removed 6 bases at V and 6 bases at J, with 9 bases between. Germline CDR1 MNHEY, CDR2 SMNVEV (reference sequence). Only in-frame clones appear in the TCRdb table, and some are missing; sequencing was by immunoSEQ multiplex PCR. The repertoire holds under 300,000 clones, with 65% to 90% as singletons. The chain is built from TRBV27 and TRBJ1-5; the D is unclear. The sequence came from a woman between 18 and 29 years old in good health and CMV-seronegative. The sample consisted of PBMCs. The CDR3: CASSLTGQPQHF. The CDR3 nucleotides are TGTGCCAGCAGCCTAACCGGTCAGCCCCAGCATTTT.